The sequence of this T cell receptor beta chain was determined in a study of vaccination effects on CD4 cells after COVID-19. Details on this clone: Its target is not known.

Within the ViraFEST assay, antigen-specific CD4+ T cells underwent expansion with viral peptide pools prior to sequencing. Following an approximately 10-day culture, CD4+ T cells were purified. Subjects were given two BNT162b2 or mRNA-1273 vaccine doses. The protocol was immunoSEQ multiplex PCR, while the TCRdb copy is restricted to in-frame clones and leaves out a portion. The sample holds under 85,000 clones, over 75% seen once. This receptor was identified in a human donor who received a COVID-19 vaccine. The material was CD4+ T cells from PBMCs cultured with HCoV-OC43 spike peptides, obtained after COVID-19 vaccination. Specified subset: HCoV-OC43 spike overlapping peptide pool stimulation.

CDR3 DNA: TGTGCCACCAGTGATTTGGTCGGCAATCAGCCCCAGCATTTT. Protein: CATSDLVGNQPQHF. The gene calls are TRBV24-1 and TRBJ1-5, with D hard to call. The CDR3 is made up of 14 amino acids. V lost 0 bases and J lost 2, with 4 bases in between. Germline V gives CDR1 KGHDR, CDR2 SFDVKD.